This T cell receptor beta chain was observed in a study of early T cells in non-severe SARS-CoV-2 infection. Study details: The input, bulk RNA from unsorted whole blood, was sequenced, and chains were unpaired. General observations from the study: Private and CD4 specificities were missed by VDJdb matching, which favored anti-spike CD8 responses.

Germline CDR1 reads DFQATT; CDR2 reads SNEGSKA (reference sequence). Trimming pared 4 bases from V and 2 bases from J, leaving 3 bases between. This CDR3 spans 11 amino acids. This clonotype was detected a few times. Its cognate antigen is unknown. cDNA molecules, individually, were tagged with unique molecular identifiers. TCRdb reanalysed the 5' RACE reads using MiXCR and keeps one entry per CDR3 protein. The sample lists about 88,000 distinct CDR3 sequences; about 16% were seen once. This clonotype was sampled from an adult who was a healthcare worker with PCR-confirmed SARS-CoV-2 infection or an uninfected control (not recorded which). The sequenced sample consisted of whole blood. J is TRBJ2-1 and V is TRBV20-1; D not resolved. CDR3: CSATTYNEQFF. CDR3 nucleotide sequence: TGCAGTGCTACTACCTACAATGAGCAGTTCTTC.